Following are 22 T cell receptor beta chains from one sample sequenced in a study of blood T cell repertoires in COVID-19. Using immunoSEQ multiplex PCR, the repertoire was profiled, and TCRdb retains in-frame clones only, with some absent. The sample has a few hundred thousand clones, more than 65% seen once. The specimen sequenced was peripheral blood. These receptors were obtained from a woman in her 40s who had recovered from COVID-19.

The J gene is TRBJ2-7, the V gene TRBV3-1 (or the pseudogene TRBV3-2); 7 bases match TRBD1. The CDR3 is made up of 14 amino acids. From germline, CDR1 is LGHDT and CDR2 YNNKEL (reference sequence). The V segment lost 2 bases and the J segment 5 bases; nucleotides outside the gene matches: 6. The CDR3 protein is CASSQITGEHEQYF. The DNA of the CDR3 is TGTGCCAGCAGCCAAATAACAGGGGAACACGAGCAGTACTTC.

The V call is TRBV5-1, the J call TRBJ2-1; 11 bases line up with TRBD2. CDR1 SGHRS and CDR2 YFSETQ come from the germline V gene. CDR3 length equals 15 residues. The V segment lost 5 bases and the J segment 9 bases; nucleotides outside the gene matches: 10. Written as DNA, the CDR3 is TGCGCCAGCAGTGTGATAGCGGGGGGGCCGGGTGAGCAGTTCTTC. Residues: CASSVIAGGPGEQFF.

V usage is TRBV10-3 and J usage is TRBJ2-5; maybe TRBD1 (6 bases). In germline, CDR1 is ENHRY, CDR2 SYGVKD. The CDR3 is 13 residues long. The V gene lost 10 bases and the J gene lost 3 bases, with 15 bases spanning the gap. CDR3 sequence reads: CATQNGQKETQYF. The CDR3 DNA reads TGTGCCACCCAGAATGGACAGAAAGAGACCCAGTACTTC.

This clone was observed a single time. The rearrangement joins TRBV6-5 to TRBJ1-1, with a possible D match to TRBD1 (5 bases). This CDR3 comprises 14 residues. Trimming shortened V by 0 bases and J by 3 bases, and 8 bases separated the two germline ends. CDR1 is MNHEY, CDR2 SVGAGI, per germline. CDR3 in amino acids: CASSYSRQYTEAFF. The CDR3 DNA reads as TGTGCCAGCAGTTACTCAAGACAGTACACTGAAGCTTTCTTT.

The chain employs TRBV5-1 and TRBJ1-2; 9 bases line up with TRBD1. The length of the CDR3 is 12 residues. Trimming cost V 3 bases and J 8 bases; bases outside gene matches: 2. Looked up from germline, CDR1 is SGHRS and CDR2 is YFSETQ. DNA for the CDR3: TGCGCCAGCAGCTGGGGACAGGGAGGCTACACCTTC. As protein: CASSWGQGGYTF.

This clone was counted only a few times. This chain joins TRBV6-5 and TRBJ1-2, with D tentatively TRBD1 (5 bases). Germline values: CDR1 MNHEY, CDR2 SVGAGI. The CDR3 is 16 amino acids. Trimming removed 0 bases at V and 3 bases at J, with 14 bases between. The CDR3 protein is CASSYSIGAGDYGYTF. The DNA of the CDR3 is TGTGCCAGCAGTTACTCGATTGGGGCAGGAGACTATGGCTACACCTTC.

This clone was seen a few times. The chain uses TRBV15 and TRBJ1-4; TRBD1 is a possible D gene (6 bases). Germline V gene data show CDR1 as LNHNV and CDR2 as YYDKDF (reference sequence). Trimming took 4 bases from V and 8 from J, leaving 17 bases between them. The CDR3 has 15 residues. Here the CDR3 reads CATSTMGDIYEKLFF. CDR3 DNA sequence: TGTGCCACCAGCACCATGGGGGACATATACGAAAAACTGTTTTTT.

CDR3 region: CASSEAKREGYYEQYF. The CDR3 nucleotides are TGTGCCAGCAGTGAAGCGAAAAGGGAGGGGTACTACGAGCAGTACTTC. The chain has TRBV6-1 and TRBJ2-7; 7 positions agree with TRBD2. The J segment lost 3 bases and the V segment lost 0 bases, leaving 8 bases of the junction unmatched. The germline V gene has CDR1 MNHNS and CDR2 SASEGT. The CDR3 covers 16 residues.

The gene calls are TRBV6-5 and TRBJ2-7; TRBD1 matches at 8 bases. The trim removed 6 bases at V and 3 bases at J, leaving 4 bases unmatched. CDR3 length equals 13 residues. Germline lookup yields CDR1 MNHEY and CDR2 SVGAGI. CDR3 region: CASRDRGSYEQYF. The CDR3 bases are TGTGCCAGCAGAGACAGGGGTAGCTACGAGCAGTACTTC.

J is TRBJ1-3 and V is TRBV5-1; a weak D match, TRBD1 (5 bases). Trimming left V 4 bases short and J 4 bases short, with 15 bases between. Germline CDR1 SGHRS, CDR2 YFSETQ. The CDR3 length is 15 residues. The CDR3 sequence is CASSPAAGLGNTIYF. CDR3 coding DNA: TGCGCCAGCAGCCCTGCCGCAGGGCTCGGAAACACCATATATTTT.

In regard to this clone: One end of the junction is discordant with germline, which a read error may explain. The chain uses TRBV7-7 and TRBJ2-5; D is unresolved. CDR1 SSHAT and CDR2 FNYEAQ come from the germline V gene (reference sequence). CDR3 size: 13 residues. The CDR3 DNA is TGTGCTAGCAGCTTTACCCTCCGGGAGACCCAGTACTTC. This sequence encodes CASSFTLRETQYF.

CDR3 nucleotides: TGTGCCAGCAGGGCAGGGGTTTGGGGTAATGAAAAACTGTTTTTT. The encoded protein is CASRAGVWGNEKLFF. V is TRBV6-5 and J is TRBJ1-4, with a weak D call TRBD1 (6 bases). CDR3 size: 15 residues. V shed 6 bases and J shed 4 bases, with 15 bases lying between them. Germline CDR1 is MNHEY and CDR2 is SVGAGI.

The chain combines TRBV10-3 with TRBJ2-3; 8 positions match TRBD2. The CDR3 runs to 15 residues. The J segment lost 2 bases and the V segment lost 3 bases, leaving 4 bases of the junction unmatched. Germline assignment: CDR1 ENHRY and CDR2 SYGVKD. CDR3: CAISESGGLTDTQYF. For the CDR3, the DNA is TGTGCCATCAGTGAAAGCGGGGGACTCACAGATACGCAGTATTTT.

This chain uses TRBV28 with TRBJ1-1, with 9 bases that match TRBD1. This CDR3 contains 15 residues. Germline V gene data show CDR1 as MDHEN and CDR2 as SYDVKM. Trimming cost V 4 bases and J 3 bases; bases outside gene matches: 6. The CDR3, as DNA: TGTGCCAGCAGTTACAGGGGGCGCGGGGACACTGAAGCTTTCTTT. This codes for CASSYRGRGDTEAFF.

The J gene is TRBJ2-3, the V gene TRBV9; D possibly corresponds to TRBD2 (6 bases). Germline V gene sequence: CDR1 SGDLS, CDR2 YYNGEE. Trimming removed 0 bases at V and 8 bases at J, with 19 bases between. The CDR3 is 16 amino acids. CDR3 bases: TGTGCCAGCAGCGTAGCTCCGGGGGTGCCCCGGAGTACGCAGTATTTT. This encodes CASSVAPGVPRSTQYF.

The chain's CDR3 is CASSLSLSPGRGFVEQYF. The CDR3 DNA follows: TGTGCCAGCAGCTTGTCGTTGTCCCCAGGCAGGGGCTTTGTGGAGCAGTACTTC. The gene calls are TRBV5-6 and TRBJ2-7; D is possibly TRBD1 (6 bases). Germline lookup yields CDR1 SGHDT and CDR2 YYEEEE. This CDR3 has 18 residues. Between the trimmed V and J ends, which lost 1 base and 7 bases, there was a span of 27 bases.

V gene TRBV6-6 combines with J gene TRBJ2-1; D is undetermined. The germline V gene has CDR1 MNHNY and CDR2 SVGAGI (reference sequence). V lost 8 bases and J 2 bases, leaving 4 bases between the germline ends. CDR3 length: 11 residues. The CDR3 nucleotides read TGTGCCAGCTCGGCCTACAATGAGCAGTTCTTC. It yields the protein CASSAYNEQFF.

This sequence joins TRBV7-9 and TRBJ1-2, with D perhaps TRBD1 (6 bases). Deletions cut 5 bases from V and 2 bases from J, with 12 bases between. The germline gives CDR1 SEHNR, CDR2 FQNEAQ (reference sequence). This CDR3 is built from 14 residues. As DNA, the CDR3 is TGTGCCAGCAGCCCAACAGGGTCAAACTATGGCTACACCTTC. Encoded protein: CASSPTGSNYGYTF.

The chain employs TRBV7-9 and TRBJ2-1, with TRBD2 as a possible D gene (5 bases). The CDR3 consists of 16 residues. V gave up 5 bases and J gave up 9 bases, with 23 bases separating them. CDR1 SEHNR and CDR2 FQNEAQ come from the germline V gene (reference sequence). Here the CDR3 reads CASSPVFGVRISEQFF. CDR3 bases: TGTGCCAGCAGCCCTGTTTTCGGGGTTCGTATTAGTGAGCAGTTCTTC.

The chain combines TRBV29-1 with TRBJ2-4; possible D gene TRBD2, 6 bases. This CDR3 is built from 13 residues. CDR1 and CDR2 from the germline V gene are SQVTM and ANQGSEA. V lost 6 bases and J 2 bases, leaving 11 bases between the germline ends. The CDR3 DNA follows: TGCAGCGTGCGGGACGAGACCAAAAACATTCAGTACTTC. It yields the protein CSVRDETKNIQYF.

CDR3 residues: CASRVRVWSPDTQYF. DNA for the CDR3: TGTGCCAGCAGGGTGCGGGTTTGGTCGCCAGATACGCAGTATTTT. The chain employs TRBV6-5 and TRBJ2-3, with D maybe TRBD2 (5 bases). Per the germline V gene, CDR1 is MNHEY and CDR2 is SVGAGI. The CDR3 sequence is 15 residues long. The V and J ends lost 6 bases and 4 bases respectively, with 17 bases between them.

The gene calls are TRBV11-2 and TRBJ2-2; 7 bases line up with TRBD1. The V and J ends lost 5 bases and 2 bases, in that order; junction bases with no gene match: 5. Germline CDR1 SGHAT, CDR2 FQNNGV. The CDR3 spans 15 residues. Here the CDR3 reads CASSNGQVNTGELFF. CDR3 coding DNA: TGTGCCAGCAGCAATGGACAGGTTAACACCGGGGAGCTGTTTTTT.